This is a list of T cell receptor beta chains from one sample in a study of OX40 agonist ivuxolimab in advanced cancers. Measured with immunoSEQ multiplex PCR; TCRdb has only the in-frame clones, and not every one. Here the sample spans some 70,000 clones, roughly 87% being singletons. Sequences were derived from CD4+ or CD8+ T cells sorted from blood, sampled in a trial of the OX40 agonist ivuxolimab. The receptor set was obtained from an adult with an advanced solid tumor such as melanoma, head and neck, liver or kidney cancer. Both conserved end residues are part of each CDR3. D genes are given only for firm matches. Size is stated for part of the rows, as once, few or many counts, or as a class when the clone is expanded.

>TRBJ1-4|TRBD1|TRBV9|once
TGTGCCAGCAGCCCGGGACAGATAAATGAAAAACTGTTTTTT
CASSPGQINEKLFF
>TRBJ1-2|.|TRBV6-5|.
TGTGCCAGCAGTTCCACAATCGGGGTACATGGCTACACCTTC
CASSSTIGVHGYTF
>TRBJ2-3|.|TRBV30|few
TGTGCCTGGAGTGGCGTAGCAGATACGCAGTATTTT
CAWSGVADTQYF
>TRBJ2-2|TRBD1|TRBV5-4|.
TGTGCCAGCAGCTTGTGGGGACAGGGGTATACCGGGGAGCTGTTTTTT
CASSLWGQGYTGELFF
>TRBJ2-1|TRBD1|TRBV5-1|once
TGCGCCAGCAGCTTGGGACAGGGTCGCGAGCAGTTCTTC
CASSLGQGREQFF
>TRBJ2-1|TRBD2|TRBV18|.
TGTGCCAGCTCCACCGTACCGGGACTAGCGGGAATTACCTACAATGAGCAGTTCTTC
CASSTVPGLAGITYNEQFF
>TRBJ2-3|.|TRBV28|.
TGTGCCAGCAGTTTATTGGGGACACCAGGCACAGATACGCAGTATTTT
CASSLLGTPGTDTQYF
>TRBJ2-1|.|TRBV27|.
TGTGCCAGCAGTTGCCAGGGTTGCAATGAGCAGTTCTTC
CASSCQGCNEQFF
>TRBJ1-1|.|TRBV5-1|.
TGCGCCAGCAGCTTGGATTTTGCTGAAGCTTTCTTT
CASSLDFAEAFF
>TRBJ2-1|TRBD2|TRBV27|.
TGTGCCAGCAGTCTTAGACTAGCGGGAGGGCCCGATGAGCAGTTCTTC
CASSLRLAGGPDEQFF
>TRBJ1-2|TRBD1|TRBV5-4|.
TGTGCCAGCAGGCGGGGGGACAGAGAATATGGCTACACCTTC
CASRRGDREYGYTF
>TRBJ2-7|.|TRBV5-5|.
TGTGCCAGCAGCTTGGGACAGGCCCAGGGGTACTTC
CASSLGQAQGYF
>TRBJ1-1|.|TRBV5-4|.
TGTGCCAGCAGCATCCCCCAGGGGACCCACACTGAAGCTTTCTTT
CASSIPQGTHTEAFF
>TRBJ1-4|.|TRBV15|few
TGTGCCACCAGCAGAGCGCGTTGGGAACGGGCAACTAATGAAAAACTGTTTTTT
CATSRARWERATNEKLFF
>TRBJ1-4|.|TRBV28|once
TGTGCCAGCAGTTTGTACGCCACTCGGGAAAAACTGTTTTTT
CASSLYATREKLFF
>TRBJ2-1|.|TRBV6-6|.
TGTGCCAGCAGTTACGGCGGCAGGGCAAATGAGCAGTTCTTC
CASSYGGRANEQFF
>TRBJ1-3|TRBD1|TRBV6-5|.
TGTGCCAGCAGCCGGGACAGCGACTCTGGAAACACCATATATTTT
CASSRDSDSGNTIYF
>TRBJ1-6|.|TRBV28|.
TGTGCCAGCAGTCAGGAGTTAGGGGGACACCCCGGGCCCCTCCACTTT
CASSQELGGHPGPLHF
>TRBJ2-3|TRBD1|TRBV5-1|many
TGCGCCAGCAGACAGGGGGCTGCAGATACGCAGTATTTT
CASRQGAADTQYF
>TRBJ2-3|TRBD2|TRBV28|.
TGTGCCAGCAACCAAGCGGGGGGGGGACTAAATACGCAGTATTTT
CASNQAGGGLNTQYF
>TRBJ2-2|TRBD1|TRBV28|.
TGTGCCAGCAAAATTGCTGACAGGGTAGCCGGGGAGCTGTTTTTT
CASKIADRVAGELFF
>TRBJ2-7|.|TRBV7-3|.
TGTGCCAGCAGCTTAACAGGCAACTACGAGCAGTACTTC
CASSLTGNYEQYF
>TRBJ1-2|.|TRBV19|.
TGTGCCAGTAGCAAAATGGACAGCCTTAACTATGGCTACACCTTC
CASSKMDSLNYGYTF
>TRBJ2-5|.|TRBV5-1|.
TGCGCCAGCAGCTTGGCCGTTTCGGGGACCCAGTACTTC
CASSLAVSGTQYF